This record covers a single T cell receptor beta chain. The specificity of this receptor is unknown. The DNA is left out, because the CDR3 cannot be placed on it with certainty; the CDR3 is given as TCRdb lists it. This specimen belongs to a study of identical twins listed by TCRdb under 2016. About the investigation overall: To test whether fetal clonotypes persist, the study used deep sequencing on TCR alpha and beta repertoires from monozygotic twins, unrelated adults of various ages, and cord blood. To rule out contamination, the twin experiments were replicated at different times with different library preparation protocols.

Per the germline V gene, MDHEN is the CDR1 and SYDVKM is the CDR2. The CDR3 spans 16 residues, from the cysteine through the phenylalanine. Results and caveats for the whole study, not just this receptor: The excess sharing between twins in beta out-of-frame sequences was weaker because fewer shared sequences reduced the signal-to-noise ratio. Fewer insertions were carried by abundant cord blood beta clonotypes, a similar but weaker trend appeared in young adult naive repertoires, and no such trend appeared in memory repertoires. Because the same donors could not be followed over many years, conclusions were based on cross-sectional statistical analysis. In monozygotic twins, recombination models systematically underestimated out-of-frame TCR alpha sharing, but the models matched the sharing seen between unrelated individuals. Invariant T cells such as MAIT and iNKT could partly confound zero-insertion analyses, although diverse VJ usage argued against such confounding for most clonotypes. Compared with coincidental sharing between unrelated individuals, out-of-frame TCR alpha sequences shared between twins showed an excess of sequences with low generation probability.

The library was prepared using 5' RACE. This sample was sequenced with an Illumina HiSeq 2000. Template switching added a universal primer binding site, and the final cDNA carried a unique molecular identifier that allowed TCR cDNA molecules to be counted accurately. First-strand cDNA for TCR alpha and beta chains was synthesized from specific primers in the conserved constant-segment region. To control for contamination, every cDNA library was double barcoded, receiving both a SMART-Mk sample barcode and Illumina barcodes. Two successive PCR steps introduced TruSeq adapter sequences along with Illumina sample barcodes. TCR alpha and beta cDNA libraries were sequenced on the Illumina HiSeq platform with custom primers. As for how the authors treated the data: Raw reads were processed with MiGEC to extract unique molecular identifiers, and MiXCR was used to determine CDR3 positions. Recombination models were inferred per individual with the repgenHMM and IGoR tools using an EM algorithm. The tcR package in R was used for shared clonotype analysis, with sharing normalized by the product of cloneset sizes. To study raw recombination free of thymic and clonal selection effects, out-of-frame nonproductive sequences were analyzed. The public reads were quality trimmed at Q25 with fastp and then assembled into clones with MiXCR by TCRdb, keeping productive beta chains. Each record represents a unique CDR3 protein, reported with the most common genes and DNA among its rows. The V and J calls, along with clone size, are taken from TCRdb and not from the paper's own processing. The table for this sample lists 350,000 to 450,000 distinct CDR3 sequences; around a sixth of them were counted only once. The top ten clones comprise roughly 12% of the sample.

All donors were healthy Caucasians. Three unrelated non-twin adults were additionally sequenced: a male aged 18 to 30, a male aged 50 to 60 and a female aged 50 to 60. Miltenyi CD45RO+ enrichment and human naive T-cell isolation kits were used to isolate memory (CD45RO+) and naive T cells from PBMC. The sequence links TRBV28 to TRBJ2-5; the D call TRBD1 from the table was never checked on the DNA. Sample: naive T cells sorted from blood. Reading the label with the study, this specimen's cell subset or site is: cells isolated with a human naive T-cell isolation kit. This TCR came from a man aged 50 to 60 in good health. The CDR3 reads as follows: CASSPFGPGEKETQYF.